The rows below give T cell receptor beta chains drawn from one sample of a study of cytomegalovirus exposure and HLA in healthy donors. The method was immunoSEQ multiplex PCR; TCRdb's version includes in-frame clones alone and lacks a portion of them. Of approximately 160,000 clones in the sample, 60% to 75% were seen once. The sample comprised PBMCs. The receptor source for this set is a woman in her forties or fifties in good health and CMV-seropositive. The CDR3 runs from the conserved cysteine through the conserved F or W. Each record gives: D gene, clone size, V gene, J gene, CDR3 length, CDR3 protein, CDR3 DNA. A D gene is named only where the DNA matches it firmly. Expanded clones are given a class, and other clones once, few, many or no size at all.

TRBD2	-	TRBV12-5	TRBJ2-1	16	CASGLSSGGPYNEQFF	TGTGCTAGTGGTTTGTCTAGCGGGGGACCCTACAATGAGCAGTTCTTC
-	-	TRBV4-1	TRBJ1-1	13	CASSQGVAFRAFF	TGCGCCAGCAGCCAAGGAGTCGCGTTTCGAGCTTTCTTT
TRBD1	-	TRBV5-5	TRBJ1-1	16	CASSSPGTGTNTEAFF	TGTGCCAGCAGTTCTCCCGGGACAGGCACGAACACTGAAGCTTTCTTT
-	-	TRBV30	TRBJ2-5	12	CAWASKQETQYF	TGTGCCTGGGCCTCTAAACAAGAGACCCAGTACTTC
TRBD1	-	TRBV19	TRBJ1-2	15	CASSSLRQGAGGYTF	TGTGCCAGTAGTTCCCTCCGACAGGGGGCGGGGGGCTACACCTTC
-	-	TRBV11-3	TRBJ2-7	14	CASSPTTNSYEQYF	TGTGCCAGCAGCCCCACTACCAACTCCTACGAGCAGTACTTC
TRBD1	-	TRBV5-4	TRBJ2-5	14	CASSPDRAQETQYF	TGTGCCAGCAGCCCGGACAGGGCACAAGAGACCCAGTACTTC
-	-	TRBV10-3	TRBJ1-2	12	CAISPDSYGYTF	TGTGCCATCAGTCCGGACAGCTATGGCTACACCTTC
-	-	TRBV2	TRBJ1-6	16	CASRGAGSSYNSPLHF	TGTGCCAGCAGGGGAGCGGGGAGCTCCTATAATTCACCCCTCCACTTT
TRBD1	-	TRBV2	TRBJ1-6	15	CASSLLGQGNSPLHF	TGTGCCAGCAGCCTATTGGGACAGGGGAATTCACCCCTCCACTTT
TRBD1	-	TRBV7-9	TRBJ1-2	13	CASSAGQNYGYTF	TGTGCCAGCAGCGCGGGACAGAACTATGGCTACACCTTC
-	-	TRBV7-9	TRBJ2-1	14	CASSASVAKNEQFF	TGTGCCAGCAGCGCTAGCGTCGCTAAGAATGAGCAGTTCTTC
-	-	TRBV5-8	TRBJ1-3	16	CASSLEASWLGNTIYF	TGTGCCAGCAGCTTGGAAGCGTCATGGTTGGGAAACACCATATATTTT
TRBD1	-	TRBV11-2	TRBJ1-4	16	CASSLGLRQGDEKLFF	TGTGCCAGCAGCTTAGGATTGCGACAGGGGGATGAAAAACTGTTCTTT
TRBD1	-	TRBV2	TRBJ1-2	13	CASSDNRGNGYTF	TGTGCCAGCAGCGATAACAGGGGAAACGGCTACACCTTC
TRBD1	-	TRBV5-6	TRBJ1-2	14	CASRLGQGEYGYTF	TGTGCCAGCAGATTGGGACAGGGGGAGTATGGCTACACCTTC
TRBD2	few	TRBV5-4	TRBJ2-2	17	CASSPFGAGGRTGELFF	TGTGCCAGCAGTCCGTTCGGCGCGGGGGGCCGGACCGGGGAGCTGTTTTTT
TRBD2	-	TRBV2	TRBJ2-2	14	CASTLAGTTGELFF	TGTGCCAGCACGCTAGCGGGGACTACCGGGGAGCTGTTTTTT
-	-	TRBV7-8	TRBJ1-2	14	CASSLVQGSRGYTF	TGTGCCAGCAGCTTAGTACAGGGAAGTCGCGGCTACACCTTC
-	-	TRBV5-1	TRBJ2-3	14	CASSYGGRTDTQYF	TGCGCCAGCAGCTACGGGGGGCGCACAGATACGCAGTATTTT
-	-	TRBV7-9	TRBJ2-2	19	CASSFDRRVSPSNTGELFF	TGTGCCAGCAGCTTTGACCGCCGGGTTAGTCCGTCGAACACCGGGGAGCTGTTTTTT
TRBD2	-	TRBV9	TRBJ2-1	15	CASSYTSGDYNEQFF	TGTGCCAGCAGTTACACTAGCGGGGATTACAATGAGCAGTTCTTC
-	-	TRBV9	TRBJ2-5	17	CASSRASRWNNQETQYF	TGTGCCAGCTCTAGGGCTAGCAGATGGAATAACCAAGAGACCCAGTACTTC
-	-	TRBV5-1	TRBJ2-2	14	CASSYDTGTGELFF	TGCGCCAGCAGCTACGACACAGGCACCGGGGAGCTGTTTTTT
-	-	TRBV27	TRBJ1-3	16	CASSPLRGARGNTIYF	TGTGCCAGCAGTCCCTTACGGGGGGCGCGGGGAAACACCATATATTTT
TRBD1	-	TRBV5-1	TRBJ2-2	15	CASSDGTGGFGELFF	TGCGCCAGCAGCGACGGGACAGGGGGATTCGGGGAGCTGTTTTTT
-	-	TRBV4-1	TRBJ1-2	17	CASSQAPGRRDDYGYTF	TGCGCCAGCAGCCAAGCCCCCGGGAGAAGAGATGACTATGGCTACACCTTC
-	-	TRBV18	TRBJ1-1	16	CASSPPGGRRDTEAFF	TGTGCCAGCTCACCACCCGGGGGGCGCAGGGACACTGAAGCTTTCTTT
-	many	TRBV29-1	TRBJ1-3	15	CSVEDLEGSGNTIYF	TGCAGCGTTGAAGATCTAGAAGGCTCTGGAAACACCATATATTTT
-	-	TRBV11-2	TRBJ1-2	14	CASSLALRGYGYTF	TGTGCCAGCAGCTTAGCGCTCAGGGGCTATGGCTACACCTTC
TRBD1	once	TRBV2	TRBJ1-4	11	CAGGQDEKLFF	TGTGCCGGGGGACAGGATGAAAAACTGTTTTTT
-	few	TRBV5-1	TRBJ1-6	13	CASSLVSNSPLHF	TGCGCCAGCAGCTTGGTATCCAATTCACCCCTCCACTTT
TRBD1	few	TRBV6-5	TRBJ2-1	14	CASSPGQAYNEQFF	TGTGCCAGCAGTCCCGGACAGGCCTACAATGAGCAGTTCTTC
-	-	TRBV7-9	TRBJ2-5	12	CATAGSAETQYF	TGTGCCACGGCGGGGTCAGCGGAGACCCAGTACTTC
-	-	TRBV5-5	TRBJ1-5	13	CASSSQGNQPQHF	TGTGCCAGCAGCTCCCAGGGGAATCAGCCCCAGCATTTT
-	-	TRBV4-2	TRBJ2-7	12	CASSQAGIEQYF	TGTGCCAGCAGCCAAGCAGGCATCGAGCAGTACTTC
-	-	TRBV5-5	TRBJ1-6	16	CASSLDRWTYNSPLHF	TGTGCCAGCAGCTTGGATCGTTGGACATATAATTCACCCCTCCACTTT
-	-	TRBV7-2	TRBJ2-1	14	CASSVLGGSNEQFF	TGTGCCAGCAGCGTCCTCGGGGGATCTAATGAGCAGTTCTTC
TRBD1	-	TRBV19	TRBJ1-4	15	CASSLYQGGDEKLFF	TGTGCCAGTAGTCTATATCAGGGGGGTGATGAAAAACTGTTTTTT
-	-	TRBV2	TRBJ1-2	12	CASREDDYGYTF	TGTGCCAGCAGGGAGGATGACTATGGCTACACCTTC
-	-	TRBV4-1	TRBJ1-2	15	CASSQEARSGYGYTF	TGCGCCAGCAGCCAAGAAGCTCGGTCAGGGTATGGCTACACCTTC
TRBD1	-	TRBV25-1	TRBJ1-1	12	CASRQGLLGAFF	TGTGCCAGCCGACAGGGGCTATTAGGAGCTTTCTTT
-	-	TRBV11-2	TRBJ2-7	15	CASSLGVRSSYEQYF	TGTGCCAGCAGCTTAGGGGTGAGGAGCTCCTACGAGCAGTACTTC
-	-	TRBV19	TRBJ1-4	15	CASSIPSRGGEKLFF	TGTGCCAGTAGTATCCCTTCGCGGGGAGGAGAAAAACTGTTTTTT
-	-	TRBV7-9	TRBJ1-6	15	CASSVQGLYNSPLHF	TGTGCCAGCAGCGTACAGGGCCTTTATAATTCACCCCTCCACTTT
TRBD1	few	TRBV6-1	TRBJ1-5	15	CASRELTGSAQPQHF	TGTGCCAGCAGGGAACTGACAGGGAGTGCTCAGCCCCAGCATTTT